This TCR beta chain was obtained from a study of neoadjuvant anti-PD-1 for oral cavity cancer (dated by TCRdb to about 2021). Study-level background: Before undergoing curative-intent surgical resection, most patients got three to four biweekly nivolumab doses at 3 mg/kg. A fourth nivolumab dose was given around day 43 to patients without progression, and definitive surgical resection was performed in those patients on days 50-56. Under RECIST 1.1, a patient counted as a responder if showing complete response, partial response or stable disease, and as a non-responder if showing progression. The parent correlative cohort had 11 to 12 patients and a response rate of 30% to 35%. Overall study outcomes, separate from this receptor: Higher pretreatment blood Treg/Th17 ratios correlated with higher pretreatment blood TCRbeta clonality and lower post-treatment tumor TCRbeta clonality. Greater tumor shrinkage correlated with larger post-treatment sizes of preexisting intratumoral clones, which suggests that expansion of preexisting clones contributed to response. TCR analyses included only a few patients per response group, and the authors called for larger cohorts for validation.

This clone was counted only a few times. It has no known antigen specificity. No clone much larger than this one lies a single base away; base qualities are absent. Taken with the paper, the label for time point translates to: after neoadjuvant nivolumab, at surgical resection. The patients had newly diagnosed stage II-IVA oral cavity squamous cell carcinoma and had not received any prior systemic or radiation treatment. Everyone in the cohort had locally advanced, HPV-negative oral cavity squamous cell carcinoma. Samples were obtained from a longitudinal correlative study of a single-arm phase II trial of neoadjuvant nivolumab in oral cavity squamous cell carcinoma. Genomic DNA-based TCRbeta sequencing was performed on subject-matched pre- and post-treatment PBMCs and tumors from three responders and three non-responders. The Maxwell RSC DNA from Tissue kit was used to isolate genomic DNA from tumor tissue.

The germline V end is reduced by 0 bases and the J end by 7 bases; junction bases left unmatched: 10. Based on the germline V gene, the CDR1 and CDR2 sequences are SGHRS and YFSETQ. Spanning cysteine to phenylalanine, the CDR3 consists of 15 amino acids. Only the CDR3 region is kept as DNA, spanning 45 bases read in frame from base 1. Survey sequencing of tumors used two replicates per sample, and the tumor libraries mostly started from around 4.8 ug of input genomic DNA. The immunoSEQ hsTCRbeta kit was used to prepare TCRbeta libraries according to the manufacturer's instructions. An Illumina NovaSeq 6000 S4 flow cell was used to sequence the final libraries, which had first been combined to 3 nM. In the authors' own workflow: The immunoSEQ Analyzer handled quality control and preprocessing of the raw data. The analysis was limited to productive rearrangements, and each clonotype was defined by a unique CDR3 amino acid sequence. Repertoire clonality was estimated as the Gini-Simpson index, which was computed with the R package tcR. Gini indices were compared with Student's t test, and associations with tumor size change were assessed by Pearson correlation. The source is immuneACCESS, and TCRdb retained only in-frame sequences with V and J called. Part of the clones is not carried over; for the studies checked, unresolved V genes explain less than half of this, and the remainder is unexplained. V, J and clone size derive from that table, while D and trimming were established from the DNA sequence. Within this sample are more than 20,000 clones, with 26% of them counted one time only. About 16% of the sample lies in the top ten.

The origin of this receptor is a person aged 35-79 years with oral cavity squamous cell carcinoma. Sample: tumor tissue, taken after nivolumab (anti-PD-1) treatment. Here the chain combines TRBV5-1 and TRBJ2-7, with 7 central nucleotides matching TRBD2. The nucleotide sequence reads as follows: TGCGCCAGCAGCTTGGAGGTGACTAGCCCCCTGGAGCAGTACTTC. Its amino acids are CASSLEVTSPLEQYF. The variable domain in full, with residues beyond the CDR3 obtained from the reference TRBV5-1 and TRBJ2-7 genes, is KAGVTQTPRYLIKTRGQQVTLSCSPISGHRSVSWYQQTPGQGLQFLFEYFSETQRNKGNFPGRFSGRQFSNSRSEMNVSTLELGDSALYLCASSLEVTSPLEQYFGPGTRLTVT.